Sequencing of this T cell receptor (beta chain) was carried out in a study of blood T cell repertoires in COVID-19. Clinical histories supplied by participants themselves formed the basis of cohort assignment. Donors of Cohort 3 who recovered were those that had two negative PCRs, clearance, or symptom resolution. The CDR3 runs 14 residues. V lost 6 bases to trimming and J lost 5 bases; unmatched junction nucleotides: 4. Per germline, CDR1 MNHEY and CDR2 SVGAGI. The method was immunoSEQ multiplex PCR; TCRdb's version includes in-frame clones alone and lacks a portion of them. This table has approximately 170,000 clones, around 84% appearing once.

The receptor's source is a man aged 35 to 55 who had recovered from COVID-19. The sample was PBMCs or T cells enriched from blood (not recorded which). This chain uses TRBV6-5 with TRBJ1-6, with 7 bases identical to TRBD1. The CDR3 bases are TGTGCCAGCAGGTTTACAGGGGATAATTCACCCCTCCACTTT. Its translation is CASRFTGDNSPLHF.